These 19 T cell receptor beta chains were sequenced from one sample in a study of shared clonotypes between healthy human individuals (TCRdb year 2020). Library creation used the immunoSEQ multiplex PCR assay. Drawn from immuneACCESS, this table holds only the in-frame rearrangements with V and J called that TCRdb kept. Clones are partly lost; checked studies trace under half to an unresolved V gene and leave the rest unexplained. Here the sample has under 2,000,000 clones; about 95% occur a single time. The leading ten clones occupy more than 0.95% of the sample. For the CD8 naive samples, CD45RO-negative cells were positively selected for CCR7, yielding a CD45RA+CCR7+ population from which TemRA cells were excluded. The material sequenced was naive CD8+ T cells sorted from blood. The sample's cell subset or site label is to be understood as: CD45RA+CCR7+. Source of these receptors: a man aged 18 to 29 in good health.

The V gene is TRBV5-6, the J gene TRBJ1-4; D possibly corresponds to TRBD1 (5 bases). Trimming removed 1 base from V and 14 bases from J, with 18 bases in between. CDR1 is SGHDT and CDR2 is YYEEEE in the germline V gene. CDR3 length: 14 amino acids. Here the CDR3 reads CASSLWDSLPGLFF. CDR3 nucleotides: TGTGCCAGCAGCTTGTGGGACTCCCTCCCGGGTCTGTTTTTT.

The CDR3 protein is CASSLSLGNIQYF. The CDR3 nucleotides are TGTGCCAGCAGTTTATCATTGGGGAACATTCAGTACTTC. The V gene is TRBV27, the J gene TRBJ2-4; D unresolved. Germline V lookup: CDR1 MNHEY, CDR2 SMNVEV (reference sequence). Trimming took 0 bases from V and 7 from J, leaving 7 bases between them. The CDR3 covers 13 residues.

The CDR3 nucleotides read TGTGCCAGCAGTCCTGAGGGCAGCCTCAATCAGCCCCAGCATTTT. Protein product: CASSPEGSLNQPQHF. The J gene is TRBJ1-5, the V gene TRBV28; the D is unclear. V was shortened by 5 bases and J by 3 bases, with 14 bases between the two germline ends. The germline CDR1 and CDR2 sequences are MDHEN and SYDVKM. The length of the CDR3 is 15 residues.

This sequence joins TRBV7-9 and TRBJ2-3; 16 bases align to TRBD2. The CDR3 loop spans 19 amino acids. Germline V gives CDR1 SEHNR, CDR2 FQNEAQ (reference sequence). The V gene end was trimmed by 5 bases and the J gene end by 0 bases; junction bases not matched to a gene: 8. CDR3 loop: CASSPGLAGGTASTDTQYF. Written as DNA, the CDR3 is TGTGCCAGCAGCCCGGGACTAGCGGGGGGGACCGCGAGCACAGATACGCAGTATTTT.

The V and J genes are TRBV11-2 and TRBJ2-7; D not certain. The germline gives CDR1 SGHAT, CDR2 FQNNGV. V lost 1 base to trimming and J lost 6 bases, with 10 bases between them. The CDR3 covers 13 residues. The CDR3 coding sequence is TGTGCCAGCAGCTTAGTGTCAGAAGCCGAGCAGTACTTC. This sequence encodes CASSLVSEAEQYF.

The chain links TRBV7-9 to TRBJ2-7, with D hard to call. Trimming took 1 base from V and 1 from J, leaving 8 bases between them. The CDR3 length is 14 residues. Germline V lookup: CDR1 SEHNR, CDR2 FQNEAQ (reference sequence). Here the CDR3 reads CASSLGFDSYEQYF. Here the CDR3 DNA reads TGTGCCAGCAGCTTAGGGTTCGATTCCTACGAGCAGTACTTC.

This clone was observed a single time. The CDR3 DNA sequence: TGTGCCAGCAGCCCGTCAGGGGGCTATTCCTACGAGCAGTACTTC. It translates to CASSPSGGYSYEQYF. The chain uses TRBV6-5 and TRBJ2-7; TRBD1 aligns across 8 bases. The CDR3 runs to 15 residues. V gave up 6 bases and J gave up 1 base; unmatched junction bases: 8. The V gene's germline CDR1 is MNHEY and CDR2 SVGAGI.

The chain has TRBV28 and TRBJ1-5, with D hard to call. Germline V gene data show CDR1 as MDHEN and CDR2 as SYDVKM. The length of the CDR3 is 18 residues. Trimming cost V 5 bases and J 0 bases, with 20 bases left between them. CDR3 sequence (DNA): TGTGCCAGCAGTCCCCGGGGTGACTCTCCGTATAGCAATCAGCCCCAGCATTTT. Its protein product is CASSPRGDSPYSNQPQHF.

The chain links TRBV29-1 to TRBJ2-1; 8 nucleotides agree with TRBD1. This CDR3 has 13 residues. Germline V CDR1 and CDR2: SQVTM, ANQGSEA. V lost 7 bases and J lost 9; bases outside the gene matches: 11. CDR3 sequence: CSAAWQGAGEQFF. CDR3 sequence (DNA): TGCAGCGCAGCCTGGCAGGGGGCGGGTGAGCAGTTCTTC.

The gene calls are TRBV28 and TRBJ1-5, with D tentatively TRBD1 (5 bases). In germline, CDR1 is MDHEN, CDR2 SYDVKM. The CDR3 is 15 residues long. The V gene lost 5 bases and the J gene lost 9 bases, with 20 bases spanning the gap. In DNA form, the CDR3 reads TGTGCCAGCAGTCCCGGACTGGGGGAGTGGGGGCCCCAGCATTTT. Its translation: CASSPGLGEWGPQHF.

The V call is TRBV15, the J call TRBJ2-7, with D unresolved. CDR3 length: 14 residues. CDR1 and CDR2 (germline): LNHNV, YYDKDF (reference sequence). V was shortened by 5 bases and J by 6 bases, with 17 bases between the two germline ends. The CDR3 nucleotides read TGTGCCACCAGCCCGACCCCCCAAAGCGTCGAGCAGTACTTC. The encoded protein is CATSPTPQSVEQYF. Full variable domain (outside the CDR3, taken from reference TRBV15 and TRBJ2-7): DAMVIQNPRYQVTQFGKPVTLSCSQTLNHNVMYWYQQKSSQAPKLLFHYYDKDFNNEADTPDNFQSRRPNTSFCFLDIRSPGLGDTAMYLCATSPTPQSVEQYFGPGTRLTVT.

The J gene is TRBJ1-1, the V gene TRBV6-1; no definite D call. Trimming took off 11 bases at V and 2 bases at J, with 18 bases between the two ends. Germline values: CDR1 MNHNS, CDR2 SASEGT. The CDR3 spans 14 residues. CDR3 DNA: TGTGCCGCCGAAAGTCCGGCTAAAAACACTGAAGCTTTCTTT. Amino acids: CAAESPAKNTEAFF.

This chain connects TRBV5-1 to TRBJ2-5, with D possibly being TRBD1 or TRBD2 (5 bases each). The V end was cut by 7 bases, the J end by 5 bases, with 21 bases between. Germline CDR1 reads SGHRS; CDR2 reads YFSETQ. This CDR3 comprises 15 residues. CDR3: CASSPRIGARETQYF. Here the CDR3 DNA reads TGCGCCAGCTCTCCTCGGATCGGGGCGAGGGAGACCCAGTACTTC.

As to this clone: In the same sample, other DNA sequences code for this CDR3. CDR3 coding DNA: TGTGCCAGTAGTATAGATCTTTGGAATCAGCCCCAGCATTTT. Protein sequence: CASSIDLWNQPQHF. The chain has TRBV19 and TRBJ1-5; D call uncertain. V was shortened by 0 bases and J by 4 bases, with 7 bases between the two germline ends. This CDR3 is built from 14 residues. Germline V gene data show CDR1 as LNHDA and CDR2 as SQIVND (reference sequence).

There are a few counts of this clone. The same CDR3 arises from other DNA sequences in this sample as well. The chain uses TRBV5-6 and TRBJ2-7; D gene ambiguous. The V end lost 0 bases, the J end lost 3 bases, and 7 bases lay between the germline ends. Germline CDR1 SGHDT, CDR2 YYEEEE. The CDR3 runs 13 residues. CDR3 protein: CASSLGPDYEQYF. Written as DNA, the CDR3 is TGTGCCAGCAGCTTGGGGCCAGACTACGAGCAGTACTTC. Filled out from reference TRBV5-6 and TRBJ2-7, the complete variable domain reads DAGVTQSPTHLIKTRGQQVTLRCSPKSGHDTVSWYQQALGQGPQFIFQYYEEEERQRGNFPDRFSGHQFPNYSSELNVNALLLGDSALYLCASSLGPDYEQYFGPGTRLTVT.

This chain uses TRBV27 with TRBJ1-6, with D possibly being TRBD1 (5 bases). The CDR3 is 17 residues long. The ends were cut back, 4 bases at V and 0 bases at J, with 13 bases in the middle. Germline V gives CDR1 MNHEY, CDR2 SMNVEV (reference sequence). CDR3: CASSSATASSYNSPLHF. The CDR3 coding sequence is TGTGCCAGCAGTTCTGCGACAGCGAGCTCCTATAATTCACCCCTCCACTTT.

The genes are TRBV7-9 and TRBJ2-7, with 9 nucleotides matching TRBD1. The V gene's germline CDR1 is SEHNR and CDR2 FQNEAQ (reference sequence). This CDR3 comprises 16 residues. V lost 3 bases, J lost 0 bases, and 6 bases stayed unmatched. As DNA, the CDR3 is TGTGCCAGCAGCTTGGACCGACAGGGGGGCTCCTACGAGCAGTACTTC. Encoded protein: CASSLDRQGGSYEQYF.

This chain uses TRBV4-1 with TRBJ2-3; 11 bases match TRBD1. Germline CDR1 and CDR2: MGHRA and YSYEKL. The CDR3 totals 16 residues. The trim removed 4 bases at V and 5 bases at J, leaving 8 bases unmatched. The CDR3 DNA is TGCGCCAGCAGCCCGCGGGGGACAGGGGGACTAGATACGCAGTATTTT. Encoded protein: CASSPRGTGGLDTQYF.

The V call is TRBV6-8, the J call TRBJ2-3; 9 nucleotides align to TRBD2. V shed 3 bases, J shed 6 bases, and the junction held 7 bases outside the gene matches. CDR1 is MNHGY, CDR2 SAAAGT, per germline. The CDR3 contains 15 residues. CDR3 coding DNA: TGTGCCAGCAGTTATCGCGGGAGGGCCGAGGATACGCAGTATTTT. This sequence encodes CASSYRGRAEDTQYF.